The 30 T cell receptor beta chains below were found in one sample sequenced in a study of shared clonotypes between healthy human individuals. TCRdb keeps only in-frame clones here, not all; method: immunoSEQ multiplex PCR. This table has 2 million to 2.5 million clones, approximately 93% appearing once. The sequencing input was naive CD4+ T cells from PBMCs. Subset specified: CD45RA+ positively selected. These receptors were collected from a man in his late teens or twenties in good health. Some clones in this sample may be carry-over from other donors' samples.

Details on this clone: Other DNA sequences in this specimen translate into the identical CDR3. This chain uses TRBV5-1 with TRBJ2-3; 7 bases map to TRBD2. V shed 1 base, J shed 3 bases, and the junction held 2 bases outside the gene matches. Germline V CDR1 and CDR2: SGHRS, YFSETQ. The CDR3 is made up of 14 amino acids. CDR3 protein: CASSLQRETDTQYF. CDR3 DNA: TGCGCCAGCAGCTTGCAGCGGGAAACAGATACGCAGTATTTT.

In DNA form, the CDR3 reads TGCGCCAGCAGCTTACAGGACCCTGGGGCCAACGTCCTGACTTTC. Translated: CASSLQDPGANVLTF. The rearrangement links TRBV5-1 to TRBJ2-6, with D maybe TRBD1 (5 bases). V was cut by 2 bases and J by 2 bases, with 8 bases left in between. Germline V gives CDR1 SGHRS, CDR2 YFSETQ. This CDR3 spans 15 amino acids. Full variable domain (missing parts from reference TRBV5-1 and TRBJ2-6): KAGVTQTPRYLIKTRGQQVTLSCSPISGHRSVSWYQQTPGQGLQFLFEYFSETQRNKGNFPGRFSGRQFSNSRSEMNVSTLELGDSALYLCASSLQDPGANVLTFGAGSRLTVL.

This chain connects TRBV4-2 to TRBJ1-1, with D possibly TRBD1 on 5 matching bases. With 1 base removed from V and 7 bases from J, the gap between germline ends came to 22 bases. In germline, CDR1 is LGHNA, CDR2 YNFKEQ. This CDR3 comprises 17 residues. Here the CDR3 reads CASSQGGSVQAGGEAFF. CDR3 sequence (DNA): TGTGCCAGCAGCCAAGGGGGTAGTGTACAGGCCGGGGGTGAAGCTTTCTTT.

This clone came up once. This chain links TRBV6-1 with TRBJ2-5, with D tentatively TRBD2 (6 bases). CDR1 is MNHNS and CDR2 is SASEGT in the germline V gene. V lost 6 bases, J lost 2 bases, and 10 bases lay in between. The CDR3 is made up of 13 amino acids. The CDR3 DNA reads TGTGCCAGCAGAAAGCGGGCACAAGAGACCCAGTACTTC. Translation: CASRKRAQETQYF.

The chain has TRBV2 and TRBJ2-1; perhaps D is TRBD1 or TRBD2 (5 bases each). The CDR3 length is 15 residues. Trimming took 8 bases from V and 0 from J, leaving 14 bases between them. In germline, CDR1 is SNHLY, CDR2 FYNNEI. For the CDR3, the DNA is TGTGCCAGCCCCCCGGATGGGGGCTCCTACAATGAGCAGTTCTTC. Translated, it gives CASPPDGGSYNEQFF.

The chain is built from TRBV6-5 and TRBJ1-1; D unclear. CDR3 length: 12 residues. The V end was cut by 4 bases, the J end by 5 bases, with 8 bases between. CDR1 and CDR2 from the germline V gene are MNHEY and SVGAGI. The DNA for the CDR3 is TGTGCCAGCAGTTTGCCGGGGACTGAAGCTTTCTTT. It is translated as CASSLPGTEAFF.

This clone was seen a single time. V and J are TRBV4-1 and TRBJ1-5; 12 nucleotides match TRBD1. Losses at the gene ends were 4 bases for V and 4 bases for J; bases not matched to a gene: 8. This CDR3 spans 17 amino acids. The germline gives CDR1 MGHRA, CDR2 YSYEKL. The CDR3 is CASSPGTGGHTNQPQHF. In nucleotides, the CDR3 is TGCGCCAGCAGCCCCGGGACAGGGGGCCATACGAATCAGCCCCAGCATTTT.

The gene calls are TRBV7-8 and TRBJ1-2; D may be TRBD1 (6 bases). CDR1 is SGHVS, CDR2 FQNEAQ, per germline. The germline V and J ends were trimmed by 0 bases and 7 bases, with 21 bases remaining between them. The CDR3 extends over 17 amino acids. The CDR3 DNA reads as TGTGCCAGCAGCTTAGCTATTTGGGGGCAGGGGAACGGTGGCTACACCTTC. Protein sequence: CASSLAIWGQGNGGYTF.

This clone was detected a few times. This CDR3 is also generated by other DNA sequences in the sample. The genes are TRBV28 and TRBJ2-5; D not resolved. CDR3 size: 11 residues. The germline V and J ends were trimmed by 2 bases and 5 bases, with 3 bases remaining between them. From germline, CDR1 is MDHEN and CDR2 SYDVKM. CDR3 sequence reads: CASSLGETQYF. In nucleotides, the CDR3 is TGTGCCAGCAGTTTAGGCGAGACCCAGTACTTC.

This chain connects TRBV18 to TRBJ2-3; D remains unclear. The germline V and J ends were trimmed by 1 base and 1 base, with 12 bases remaining between them. This CDR3 is 16 amino acids long. CDR1 KGHSH and CDR2 LQKENI come from the germline V gene. This CDR3 is CASSPRLLVGTDTQYF. CDR3 nucleotide sequence: TGTGCCAGCTCACCACGTCTCCTAGTCGGCACAGATACGCAGTATTTT.

This clone has only one observation. The rearrangement joins TRBV6-5 to TRBJ1-3, with D unclear. Germline V gene data show CDR1 as MNHEY and CDR2 as SVGAGI. This CDR3 spans 12 amino acids. Trimming removed 2 bases from V and 11 bases from J, with 10 bases in between. CDR3 sequence reads: CASSYPPFPIYF. CDR3 DNA: TGTGCCAGCAGTTACCCCCCCTTCCCCATATATTTT.

In regard to this clone: Other DNA sequences in this sample translate to the same CDR3. The chain links TRBV18 to TRBJ1-4, with 7 bases identical to TRBD1. This CDR3 region has 14 residues. With 3 bases clipped from V and 5 bases from J, the junction kept 3 bases outside the gene matches. Germline V gene sequence: CDR1 KGHSH, CDR2 LQKENI. The CDR3, as DNA: TGTGCCAGCTCACCCGGGACAGCAAATGAAAAACTGTTTTTT. It encodes CASSPGTANEKLFF.

The chain uses TRBV9 and TRBJ2-7; 12 bases match TRBD1. Germline CDR1 is SGDLS and CDR2 is YYNGEE. The CDR3 is 19 residues long. Trimming cost V 0 bases and J 3 bases; bases outside gene matches: 13. The CDR3, as DNA: TGTGCCAGCAGCGTAGGGGCCGGGACAGGGGGCCCGGGAGGCTACGAGCAGTACTTC. It specifies CASSVGAGTGGPGGYEQYF.

The gene calls are TRBV6-6 and TRBJ2-7; D unclear. The germline V gene has CDR1 MNHNY and CDR2 SVGAGI (reference sequence). The CDR3 length is 15 residues. Trimming pared 4 bases from V and 0 bases from J, leaving 13 bases between. The CDR3 reads CASSSRLSSSYEQYF. CDR3 bases: TGTGCCAGCAGTTCTAGGCTATCGAGCTCCTACGAGCAGTACTTC.

The chain links TRBV5-1 to TRBJ1-3; TRBD1 might be the D (6 bases). Germline lookup yields CDR1 SGHRS and CDR2 YFSETQ. The V gene lost 4 bases and the J gene lost 0 bases, with 14 bases spanning the gap. This CDR3 comprises 16 residues. CDR3 sequence (DNA): TGCGCCAGCAGCGCTTCGACAGGCAGCTCTGGAAACACCATATATTTT. The encoded protein is CASSASTGSSGNTIYF.

The table lists this clone with a count of one. The V gene is TRBV30, the J gene TRBJ2-7; D is unresolved. Trimming left V 0 bases short and J 4 bases short, with 10 bases between. CDR1 and CDR2 from the germline V gene are GTSNPN and SVGIG (reference sequence). The CDR3 contains 13 residues. CDR3 residues: CAWSVSLPYEQYF. CDR3 sequence (DNA): TGTGCCTGGAGTGTAAGCTTACCGTACGAGCAGTACTTC. The full variable domain, completed using reference TRBV30 and TRBJ2-7, is SQTIHQWPATLVQPVGSPLSLECTVEGTSNPNLYWYRQAAGRGLQLLFYSVGIGQISSEVPQNLSASRPQDRQFILSSKKLLLSDSGFYLCAWSVSLPYEQYFGPGTRLTVT.

The chain employs TRBV2 and TRBJ1-5, with D perhaps matching TRBD1 (6 bases). Deletions cut 6 bases from V and 2 bases from J, with 14 bases between. The CDR3 is 15 amino acids. Germline assignment: CDR1 SNHLY and CDR2 FYNNEI. CDR3 residues: CASRPQGGGNQPQHF. The CDR3 DNA follows: TGTGCCAGCAGGCCACAGGGAGGCGGCAATCAGCCCCAGCATTTT.

The CDR3, as DNA: TGTGCCAGCAGTCCTAGCGGGAGGTACCAAGAGACCCAGTACTTC. Protein sequence: CASSPSGRYQETQYF. This chain connects TRBV13 to TRBJ2-5, with 11 bases lining up with TRBD2. The CDR3 is 15 residues long. Germline CDR1 reads PRHDT; CDR2 reads FYEKMQ (reference sequence). V lost 6 bases and J lost 0; bases outside the gene matches: 3.

The chain carries TRBV6-1 and TRBJ1-2; D gene ambiguous. The CDR3 contains 13 residues. Trimming took off 3 bases at V and 8 bases at J, with 13 bases between the two ends. Per germline, CDR1 MNHNS and CDR2 SASEGT. The CDR3 loop is CASSENTGGGYTF. Here the CDR3 DNA reads TGTGCCAGCAGTGAGAACACCGGCGGGGGCTACACCTTC.

The V gene is TRBV28, the J gene TRBJ2-3; D unresolved. V was clipped by 7 bases and J by 0 bases, with 11 bases between them. Germline V gene lookup returns CDR1 MDHEN and CDR2 SYDVKM. CDR3 length: 14 residues. The CDR3 loop is CASTGASSTDTQYF. The CDR3 coding sequence is TGTGCCAGCACGGGCGCCTCTAGCACAGATACGCAGTATTTT.

This clone was observed a single time. The chain employs TRBV19 and TRBJ2-7; D uncertain. Germline V gene lookup returns CDR1 LNHDA and CDR2 SQIVND (reference sequence). The CDR3 sequence is 13 residues long. Trimming took 7 bases from V and 1 from J, leaving 11 bases between them. CDR3 loop: CASNKGPSYEQYF. CDR3 in DNA: TGTGCCAGTAACAAGGGCCCATCCTACGAGCAGTACTTC. Together with reference TRBV19 and TRBJ2-7, the CDR3 gives the full variable domain: DGGITQSPKYLFRKEGQNVTLSCEQNLNHDAMYWYRQDPGQGLRLIYYSQIVNDFQKGDIAEGYSVSREKKESFPLTVTSAQKNPTAFYLCASNKGPSYEQYFGPGTRLTVT.

The chain carries TRBV4-3 and TRBJ2-1; weak D call: TRBD2 (6 bases). The CDR3 spans 16 residues. V lost 0 bases, J lost 5 bases, and 14 bases lay in between. Germline CDR1 LGHNA, CDR2 YSLEER. The CDR3 spells CASSQEGGPGNNEQFF. As DNA, the CDR3 is TGCGCCAGCAGCCAAGAAGGAGGGCCCGGGAACAATGAGCAGTTCTTC.

This rearrangement joins TRBV19 to TRBJ1-2; D is unresolved. This CDR3 is built from 12 residues. Germline CDR1 reads LNHDA; CDR2 reads SQIVND (reference sequence). Trimming cost V 5 bases and J 7 bases, with 11 bases left between them. The CDR3 sequence: CASSPRTRGYTF. CDR3 bases: TGTGCCAGTAGTCCGAGGACGCGTGGCTACACCTTC. The complete variable domain, with remaining parts taken from reference TRBV19 and TRBJ1-2, reads DGGITQSPKYLFRKEGQNVTLSCEQNLNHDAMYWYRQDPGQGLRLIYYSQIVNDFQKGDIAEGYSVSREKKESFPLTVTSAQKNPTAFYLCASSPRTRGYTFGSGTRLTVV.

The chain is built from TRBV28 and TRBJ1-2; 9 positions agree with TRBD1. Germline trimming cut 9 bases from V and 3 bases from J; bases unmatched to any gene: 11. CDR1 and CDR2 from the germline V gene are MDHEN and SYDVKM. The CDR3 sequence is 15 residues long. This CDR3 is CASSRTGVSDYGYTF. The DNA of the CDR3 is TGTGCCAGTTCCCGGACAGGGGTTAGTGACTATGGCTACACCTTC.

This clone showed up just a few times. V is TRBV2 and J is TRBJ2-7; D is possibly TRBD1 (5 bases). The CDR3 covers 12 residues. V lost 6 bases and J 4 bases, leaving 10 bases between the germline ends. Germline V gene data show CDR1 as SNHLY and CDR2 as FYNNEI. This CDR3 is CASRDTRYEQYF. DNA for the CDR3: TGTGCCAGCAGGGACACCCGATACGAGCAGTACTTC.

The chain uses TRBV14 and TRBJ2-1; D gene unclear. The V end was cut by 5 bases, the J end by 9 bases, with 14 bases between. Germline CDR1 reads SGHDN; CDR2 reads FVKESK. This CDR3 has 13 amino acids. The CDR3 coding sequence is TGTGCCAGCAGCTCCCCCGTTTGGGGTGAGCAGTTCTTC. Translated: CASSSPVWGEQFF.

This rearrangement joins TRBV19 to TRBJ1-5, with 9 nucleotides matching TRBD1. The CDR3 sequence is 15 residues long. Germline V CDR1 and CDR2: LNHDA, SQIVND (reference sequence). The ends lost 6 bases at V and 6 bases at J; junction bases unmatched: 9. DNA for the CDR3: TGTGCCAGTAGGAGGGGACAGGGTAAGTTTCAGCCCCAGCATTTT. It specifies CASRRGQGKFQPQHF.

The V call is TRBV5-6, the J call TRBJ2-1, with TRBD2 matching over 10 bases. V was pared by 1 base and J by 9 bases, with 10 bases of the junction left unmatched. This CDR3 is 16 amino acids long. Germline V CDR1 and CDR2: SGHDT, YYEEEE. Written as DNA, the CDR3 is TGTGCCAGCAGCTTGCTTTCGCCTAGCGGGGGTGGTGAGCAGTTCTTC. Translating gives CASSLLSPSGGGEQFF.

This chain links TRBV2 with TRBJ2-4, with 12 positions matching TRBD2. This CDR3 has 16 amino acids. V shed 6 bases, J shed 8 bases, and the junction held 11 bases outside the gene matches. CDR1 is SNHLY and CDR2 is FYNNEI in the germline V gene. The CDR3 sequence: CASRGLAGPARDIQYF. DNA of the CDR3: TGTGCCAGCAGGGGACTAGCGGGCCCAGCCAGGGACATTCAGTACTTC. The full variable domain, in which reference TRBV2 and TRBJ2-4 provide the parts outside the CDR3, is EPEVTQTPSHQVTQMGQEVILRCVPISNHLYFYWYRQILGQKVEFLVSFYNNEISEKSEIFDDQFSVERPDGSNFTLKIRSTKLEDSAMYFCASRGLAGPARDIQYFGAGTRLSVL.

The rearrangement joins TRBV5-1 to TRBJ2-2, with no clear D. Germline assignment: CDR1 SGHRS and CDR2 YFSETQ. The CDR3 has 14 amino acids. Trimming pared 0 bases from V and 5 bases from J, leaving 8 bases between. CDR3 region: CASSLAQATGELFF. CDR3 DNA: TGCGCCAGCAGCTTGGCACAAGCGACCGGGGAGCTGTTTTTT.